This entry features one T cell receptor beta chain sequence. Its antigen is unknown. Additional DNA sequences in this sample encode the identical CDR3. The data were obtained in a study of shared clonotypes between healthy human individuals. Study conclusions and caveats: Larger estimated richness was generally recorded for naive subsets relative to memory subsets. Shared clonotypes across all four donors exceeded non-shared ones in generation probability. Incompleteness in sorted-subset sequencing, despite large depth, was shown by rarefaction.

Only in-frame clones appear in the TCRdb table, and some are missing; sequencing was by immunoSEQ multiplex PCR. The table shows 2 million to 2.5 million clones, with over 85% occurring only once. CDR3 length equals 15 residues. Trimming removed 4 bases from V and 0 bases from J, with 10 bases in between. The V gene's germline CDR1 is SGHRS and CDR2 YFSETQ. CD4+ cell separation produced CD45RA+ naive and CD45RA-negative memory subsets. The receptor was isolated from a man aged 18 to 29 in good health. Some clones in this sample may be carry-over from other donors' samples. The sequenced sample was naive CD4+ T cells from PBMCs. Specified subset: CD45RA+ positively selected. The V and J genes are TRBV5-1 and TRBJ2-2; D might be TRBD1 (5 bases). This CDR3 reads CASSPSGPNTGELFF. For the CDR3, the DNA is TGCGCCAGCAGCCCCTCAGGGCCGAACACCGGGGAGCTGTTTTTT.